This T cell receptor (beta chain) comes out of a study of blood T cell repertoires in COVID-19. Study summary: Sites across the United States, Italy and Spain contributed samples from acute and convalescent COVID-19.

Original processing notes: Amplification of reference gene primers was used by the study to estimate nucleated cell counts. Clones were sequenced by immunoSEQ multiplex PCR, and TCRdb holds only the in-frame ones, with some missing. That table furnishes V, J and clone size, whereas the DNA furnished D and trimming. The top ten clones hold 10% to 15% of a sample with 99,000 or so clones, roughly 86% of them seen once. This clone was observed a single time. The length of the CDR3 is 15 residues. The V and J ends lost 0 bases and 4 bases respectively, with 12 bases between them. Germline V gene lookup returns CDR1 SGHRS and CDR2 YFSETQ.

Sequencing input: peripheral blood. The receptor comes from a woman in her sixties in a cohort sampled during active or convalescent COVID-19. The V gene is TRBV5-1, the J gene TRBJ2-3, with D tentatively TRBD1 (5 bases). CDR3 DNA: TGCGCCAGCAGCTTGGCCGCAGGGCCGGCAGATACGCAGTATTTT. Encoded protein: CASSLAAGPADTQYF.